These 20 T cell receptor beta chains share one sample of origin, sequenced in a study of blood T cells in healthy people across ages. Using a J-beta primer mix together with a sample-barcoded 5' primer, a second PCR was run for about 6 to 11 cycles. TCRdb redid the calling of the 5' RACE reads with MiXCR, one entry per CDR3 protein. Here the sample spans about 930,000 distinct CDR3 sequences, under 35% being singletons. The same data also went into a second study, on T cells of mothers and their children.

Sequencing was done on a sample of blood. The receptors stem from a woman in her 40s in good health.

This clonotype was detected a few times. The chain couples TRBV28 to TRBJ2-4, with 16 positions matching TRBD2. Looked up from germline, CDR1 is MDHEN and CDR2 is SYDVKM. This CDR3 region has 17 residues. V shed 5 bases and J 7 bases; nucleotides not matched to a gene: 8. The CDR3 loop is CASSKGTSGGGLNIQYF. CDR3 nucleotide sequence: TGTGCCAGCAGTAAAGGGACTAGCGGGGGGGGCCTTAACATTCAGTACTTC.

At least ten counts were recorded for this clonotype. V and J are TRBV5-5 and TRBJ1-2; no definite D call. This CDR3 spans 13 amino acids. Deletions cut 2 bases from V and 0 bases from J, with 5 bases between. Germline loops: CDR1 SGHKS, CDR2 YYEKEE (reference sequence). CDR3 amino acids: CASSLSTNYGYTF. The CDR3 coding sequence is TGTGCCAGCAGCTTATCGACTAACTATGGCTACACCTTC. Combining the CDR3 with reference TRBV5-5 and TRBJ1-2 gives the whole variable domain DAGVTQSPTHLIKTRGQQVTLRCSPISGHKSVSWYQQVLGQGPQFIFQYYEKEERGRGNFPDRFSARQFPNYSSELNVNALLLGDSALYLCASSLSTNYGYTFGSGTRLTVV.

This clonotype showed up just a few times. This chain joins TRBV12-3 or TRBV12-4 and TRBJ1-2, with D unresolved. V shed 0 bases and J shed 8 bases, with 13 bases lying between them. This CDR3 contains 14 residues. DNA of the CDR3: TGTGCCAGCAGTTTAGCGTCAACCGCGGGGGGCTACACCTTC. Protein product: CASSLASTAGGYTF.

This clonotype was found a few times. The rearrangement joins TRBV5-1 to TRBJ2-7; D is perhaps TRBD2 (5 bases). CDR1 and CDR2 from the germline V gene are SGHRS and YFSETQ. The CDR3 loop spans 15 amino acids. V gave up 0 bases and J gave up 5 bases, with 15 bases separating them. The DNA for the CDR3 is TGCGCCAGCAGCTTGGTCTCGGCGGGCCTGGACGAGCAGTACTTC. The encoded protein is CASSLVSAGLDEQYF. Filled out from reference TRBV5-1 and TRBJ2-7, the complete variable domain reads KAGVTQTPRYLIKTRGQQVTLSCSPISGHRSVSWYQQTPGQGLQFLFEYFSETQRNKGNFPGRFSGRQFSNSRSEMNVSTLELGDSALYLCASSLVSAGLDEQYFGPGTRLTVT.

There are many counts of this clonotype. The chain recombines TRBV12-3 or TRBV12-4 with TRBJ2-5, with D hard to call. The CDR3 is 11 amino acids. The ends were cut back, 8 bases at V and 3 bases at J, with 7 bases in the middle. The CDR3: CASSHEETQYF. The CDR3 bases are TGTGCCAGCTCCCACGAAGAGACCCAGTACTTC.

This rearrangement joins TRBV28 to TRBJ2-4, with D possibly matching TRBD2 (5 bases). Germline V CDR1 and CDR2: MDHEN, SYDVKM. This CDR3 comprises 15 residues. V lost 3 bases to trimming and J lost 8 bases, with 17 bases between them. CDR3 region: CASSLARAAGDIQYF. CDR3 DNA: TGTGCCAGCAGTTTGGCTCGCGCCGCCGGGGACATTCAGTACTTC.

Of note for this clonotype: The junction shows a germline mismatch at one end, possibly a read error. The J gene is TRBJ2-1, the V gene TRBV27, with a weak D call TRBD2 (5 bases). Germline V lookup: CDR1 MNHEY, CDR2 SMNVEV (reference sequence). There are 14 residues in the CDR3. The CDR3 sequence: CASSFRLAGDERFF. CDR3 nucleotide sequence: TGTGCCAGCAGTTTCCGGCTAGCTGGGGATGAGCGGTTCTTC.

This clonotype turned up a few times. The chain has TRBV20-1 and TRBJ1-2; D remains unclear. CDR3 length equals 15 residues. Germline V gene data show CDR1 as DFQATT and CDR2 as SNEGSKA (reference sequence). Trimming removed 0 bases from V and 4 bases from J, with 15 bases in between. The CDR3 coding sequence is TGCAGTGCTAGAGATCAAAGCCCGAAGGCCTATGGCTACACCTTC. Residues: CSARDQSPKAYGYTF.

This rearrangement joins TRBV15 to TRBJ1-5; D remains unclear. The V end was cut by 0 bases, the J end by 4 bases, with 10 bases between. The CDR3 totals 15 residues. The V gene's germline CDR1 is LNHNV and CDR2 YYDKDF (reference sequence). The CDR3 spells CATSRDIVGNQPQHF. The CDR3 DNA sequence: TGTGCCACCAGCAGAGATATCGTCGGGAATCAGCCCCAGCATTTT.

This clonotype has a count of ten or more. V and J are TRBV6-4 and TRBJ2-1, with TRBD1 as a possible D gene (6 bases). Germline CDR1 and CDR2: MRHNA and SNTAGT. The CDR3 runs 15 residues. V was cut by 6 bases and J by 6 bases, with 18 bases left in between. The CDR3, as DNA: TGTGCCAGCAGCCTGACAGGTTTCTCCGTCAATGAGCAGTTCTTC. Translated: CASSLTGFSVNEQFF.

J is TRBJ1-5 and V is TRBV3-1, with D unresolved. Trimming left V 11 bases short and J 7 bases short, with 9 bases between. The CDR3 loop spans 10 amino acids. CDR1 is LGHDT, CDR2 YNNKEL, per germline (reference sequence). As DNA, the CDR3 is TGTGCCCGTGACTACCAGCCCCAGCATTTT. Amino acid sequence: CARDYQPQHF. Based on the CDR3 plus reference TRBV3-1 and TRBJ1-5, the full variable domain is DTAVSQTPKYLVTQMGNDKSIKCEQNLGHDTMYWYKQDSKKFLKIMFSYNNKELIINETVPNRFSPKSPDKAHLNLHINSLELGDSAVYFCARDYQPQHFGDGTRLSIL.

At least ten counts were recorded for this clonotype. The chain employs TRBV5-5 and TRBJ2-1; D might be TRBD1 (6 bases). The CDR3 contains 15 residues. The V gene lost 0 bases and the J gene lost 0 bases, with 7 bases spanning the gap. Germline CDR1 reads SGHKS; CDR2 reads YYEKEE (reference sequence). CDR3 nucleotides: TGTGCCAGCAGCTTGGCAGGGGCCTCCTACAATGAGCAGTTCTTC. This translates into CASSLAGASYNEQFF.

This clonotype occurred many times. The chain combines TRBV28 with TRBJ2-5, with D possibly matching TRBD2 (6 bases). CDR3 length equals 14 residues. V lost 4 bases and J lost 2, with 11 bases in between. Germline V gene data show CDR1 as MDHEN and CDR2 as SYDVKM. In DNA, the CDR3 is TGTGCCAGCAGTTCCCCCGGACTACAAGAGACCCAGTACTTC. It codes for CASSSPGLQETQYF.

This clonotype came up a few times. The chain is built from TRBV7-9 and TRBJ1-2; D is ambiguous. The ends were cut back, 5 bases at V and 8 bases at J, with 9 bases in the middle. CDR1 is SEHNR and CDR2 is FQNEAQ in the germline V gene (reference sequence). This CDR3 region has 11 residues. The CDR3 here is CASSPALGYTF. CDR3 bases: TGTGCCAGCAGCCCGGCTTTGGGCTACACCTTC.

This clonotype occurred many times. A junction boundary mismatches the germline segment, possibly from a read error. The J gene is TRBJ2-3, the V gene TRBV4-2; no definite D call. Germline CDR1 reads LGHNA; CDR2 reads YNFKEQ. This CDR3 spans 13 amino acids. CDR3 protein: CASSQGGVDTQYF. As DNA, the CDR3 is TGCGCCAGCAGCCAAGGTGGAGTAGATACGCAGTATTTT.

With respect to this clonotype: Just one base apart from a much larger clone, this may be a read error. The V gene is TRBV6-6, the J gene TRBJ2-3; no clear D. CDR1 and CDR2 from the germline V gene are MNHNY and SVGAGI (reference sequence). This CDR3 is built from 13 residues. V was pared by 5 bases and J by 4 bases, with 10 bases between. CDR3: CASSIPQSDTQYF. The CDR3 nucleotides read TGTGCCAGCAGTATCCCCCAGTCAGATACGCAGTATTTT.

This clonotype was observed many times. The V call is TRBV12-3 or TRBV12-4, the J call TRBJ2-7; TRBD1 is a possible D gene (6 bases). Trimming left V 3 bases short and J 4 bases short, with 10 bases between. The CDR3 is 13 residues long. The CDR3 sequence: CASSLGAEYEQYF. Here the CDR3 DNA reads TGTGCCAGCAGTTTGGGGGCGGAATACGAGCAGTACTTC.

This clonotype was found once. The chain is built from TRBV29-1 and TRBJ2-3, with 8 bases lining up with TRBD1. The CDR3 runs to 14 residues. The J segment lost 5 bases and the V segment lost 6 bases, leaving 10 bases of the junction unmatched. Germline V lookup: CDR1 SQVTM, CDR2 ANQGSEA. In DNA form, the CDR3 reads TGCAGCGTCGCGCGAGACAGGGGCCAAGATACGCAGTATTTT. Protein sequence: CSVARDRGQDTQYF.

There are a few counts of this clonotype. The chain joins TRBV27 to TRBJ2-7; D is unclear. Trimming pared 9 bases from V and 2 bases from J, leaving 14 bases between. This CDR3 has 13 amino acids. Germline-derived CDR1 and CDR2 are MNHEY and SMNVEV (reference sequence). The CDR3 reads CASVTFIPYEQYF. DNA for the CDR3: TGTGCCAGTGTGACCTTTATACCCTACGAGCAGTACTTC.

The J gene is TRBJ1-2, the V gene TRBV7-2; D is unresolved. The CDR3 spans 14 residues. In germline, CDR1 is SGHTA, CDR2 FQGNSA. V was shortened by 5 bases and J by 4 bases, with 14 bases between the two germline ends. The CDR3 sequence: CASSLTAASYGYTF. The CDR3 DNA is TGTGCCAGCAGCCTAACGGCAGCATCCTATGGCTACACCTTC.